This is a list of T cell receptor beta chains from one sample in a study of T cells in localized non-small cell lung cancer. TCRdb's copy holds only in-frame clones and misses some; the assay was immunoSEQ multiplex PCR. The sample contains under 20,000 clones, about 91% of which appear only once. The material sequenced was peripheral blood, taken before any cancer treatment. Every receptor here comes from a man aged 40 to 69 with stage I lung adenocarcinoma. Both conserved end residues are part of each CDR3. The D gene is left open where the match is weak. Where a row states a size, it is once, few, many or the class of an expanded clone; other rows omit it.

abundance: .
d_gene: TRBD2
v_gene: TRBV19
j_gene: TRBJ2-2
CDR3aa: CASTKDSGSVTGELFF
CDR3nt: TGTGCCAGTACAAAAGATAGCGGGAGTGTCACCGGGGAGCTGTTTTTT

abundance: .
d_gene: .
v_gene: TRBV29-1
j_gene: TRBJ2-7
CDR3aa: CSVGPGNLLYEQYF
CDR3nt: TGCAGCGTTGGCCCAGGAAATTTACTCTACGAGCAGTACTTC

abundance: .
d_gene: .
v_gene: TRBV6-5
j_gene: TRBJ1-2
CDR3aa: CASSSQTDIGGYTF
CDR3nt: TGTGCCAGCAGTTCTCAGACGGACATAGGCGGCTACACCTTC

abundance: .
d_gene: .
v_gene: TRBV9
j_gene: TRBJ1-3
CDR3aa: CASSVGRAGNTIYF
CDR3nt: TGTGCCAGCAGCGTAGGGAGAGCAGGAAACACCATATATTTT

abundance: few
d_gene: TRBD2
v_gene: TRBV10-2
j_gene: TRBJ2-5
CDR3aa: CASSELGTSGGETQYF
CDR3nt: TGCGCCAGCAGTGAGCTGGGGACTAGCGGGGGGGAGACCCAGTACTTC

abundance: .
d_gene: TRBD1
v_gene: TRBV27
j_gene: TRBJ2-7
CDR3aa: CASSLIAGGRYEQYF
CDR3nt: TGTGCCAGCAGTTTAATAGCAGGGGGTAGGTACGAGCAGTACTTC

abundance: .
d_gene: .
v_gene: TRBV7-2
j_gene: TRBJ2-7
CDR3aa: CASSATYEQYF
CDR3nt: TGTGCCAGCAGCGCCACCTACGAGCAGTACTTC

abundance: .
d_gene: .
v_gene: TRBV5-6
j_gene: TRBJ2-1
CDR3aa: CASSLVGRSNEQFF
CDR3nt: TGTGCCAGCAGCTTGGTAGGACGGTCGAATGAGCAGTTCTTC

abundance: .
d_gene: TRBD2
v_gene: TRBV7-3
j_gene: TRBJ2-2
CDR3aa: CASSLTASGRAGELFF
CDR3nt: TGTGCCAGCAGCTTAACGGCTAGCGGGAGGGCTGGGGAGCTGTTTTTT

abundance: .
d_gene: .
v_gene: TRBV28
j_gene: TRBJ1-5
CDR3aa: CASSTGQIYSNQPQHF
CDR3nt: TGTGCCAGCAGTACCGGACAAATTTATAGCAATCAGCCCCAGCATTTT

abundance: .
d_gene: .
v_gene: TRBV12-5
j_gene: TRBJ2-1
CDR3aa: CASGQYHGGSYNEQFF
CDR3nt: TGTGCTAGTGGACAATATCACGGCGGTTCCTACAATGAGCAGTTCTTC

abundance: .
d_gene: TRBD1
v_gene: TRBV5-7
j_gene: TRBJ1-5
CDR3aa: CASSTSLDRERGKPQHF
CDR3nt: TGTGCCAGCAGCACAAGTTTGGACAGGGAGAGGGGGAAGCCCCAGCATTTT

abundance: .
d_gene: .
v_gene: TRBV9
j_gene: TRBJ1-2
CDR3aa: CASSAGAGPHNGYTF
CDR3nt: TGTGCCAGCAGCGCTGGGGCCGGGCCACACAATGGCTACACCTTC

abundance: few
d_gene: .
v_gene: TRBV7-8
j_gene: TRBJ1-5
CDR3aa: CASSLRELQGIGGNQPQHF
CDR3nt: TGTGCCAGCAGCTTAAGGGAATTACAGGGAATTGGGGGCAATCAGCCCCAGCATTTT

abundance: .
d_gene: .
v_gene: TRBV19
j_gene: TRBJ1-5
CDR3aa: CASSTELQGRNQPQHF
CDR3nt: TGTGCCAGTAGTACCGAACTCCAGGGCCGCAATCAGCCCCAGCATTTT

abundance: .
d_gene: TRBD1
v_gene: TRBV19
j_gene: TRBJ1-1
CDR3aa: CASQRTGGKYTEAFF
CDR3nt: TGTGCCAGCCAAAGGACAGGGGGGAAATACACTGAAGCTTTCTTT

abundance: once
d_gene: .
v_gene: TRBV7-6
j_gene: TRBJ2-5
CDR3aa: CASSRGRQETQYF
CDR3nt: TGTGCCAGCAGCAGGGGACGGCAAGAGACCCAGTACTTC

abundance: .
d_gene: .
v_gene: TRBV11-2
j_gene: TRBJ2-7
CDR3aa: CASSLDGTAYEQYF
CDR3nt: TGTGCCAGCAGCTTAGATGGGACGGCCTACGAGCAGTACTTC

abundance: .
d_gene: TRBD1
v_gene: TRBV7-9
j_gene: TRBJ1-5
CDR3aa: CASSRAGGPNQPQHF
CDR3nt: TGTGCCAGCAGCCGTGCAGGGGGCCCTAATCAGCCCCAGCATTTT

abundance: .
d_gene: TRBD2
v_gene: TRBV7-6
j_gene: TRBJ2-3
CDR3aa: CASSLEDVAGGPDTQYF
CDR3nt: TGTGCCAGCAGCTTAGAGGATGTAGCGGGAGGGCCAGATACGCAGTATTTT

abundance: once
d_gene: .
v_gene: TRBV19
j_gene: TRBJ2-6
CDR3aa: CASSLGRGYSGANVLTF
CDR3nt: TGTGCCAGTAGCCTCGGCAGGGGTTACTCTGGGGCCAACGTCCTGACTTTC

abundance: few
d_gene: .
v_gene: TRBV5-4
j_gene: TRBJ1-1
CDR3aa: CASSLGLNTEAFF
CDR3nt: TGTGCCAGCAGCTTGGGGTTGAACACTGAAGCTTTCTTT

abundance: .
d_gene: .
v_gene: TRBV6-6
j_gene: TRBJ1-2
CDR3aa: CASSPREGKGYGYTF
CDR3nt: TGTGCCAGCAGCCCTCGGGAGGGCAAGGGCTATGGCTACACCTTC

abundance: .
d_gene: .
v_gene: TRBV5-8
j_gene: TRBJ1-1
CDR3aa: CASSRGEIQNTEAFF
CDR3nt: TGTGCCAGCAGCAGGGGAGAGATACAGAACACTGAAGCTTTCTTT

abundance: .
d_gene: .
v_gene: TRBV18
j_gene: TRBJ1-6
CDR3aa: CASSYTGIVNSPLHF
CDR3nt: TGTGCCAGCTCCTACACAGGGATTGTGAATTCACCCCTCCACTTT

abundance: .
d_gene: TRBD2
v_gene: TRBV27
j_gene: TRBJ2-3
CDR3aa: CASTRASGATDTQYF
CDR3nt: TGTGCCAGCACAAGGGCTAGCGGGGCCACAGATACGCAGTATTTT

abundance: .
d_gene: .
v_gene: TRBV29-1
j_gene: TRBJ2-4
CDR3aa: CSGSGDSNIQYF
CDR3nt: TGCAGCGGGTCAGGGGATTCAAACATTCAGTACTTC

abundance: few
d_gene: TRBD2
v_gene: TRBV6-5
j_gene: TRBJ2-7
CDR3aa: CASSPGSGGSYEQYF
CDR3nt: TGTGCCAGCAGTCCAGGTAGCGGGGGCTCCTACGAGCAGTACTTC

abundance: .
d_gene: TRBD1
v_gene: TRBV4-1
j_gene: TRBJ1-4
CDR3aa: CASSQAQGAGNEKLFF
CDR3nt: TGCGCCAGCAGCCAGGCACAGGGGGCAGGTAATGAAAAACTGTTTTTT

abundance: .
d_gene: .
v_gene: TRBV6-5
j_gene: TRBJ2-2
CDR3aa: CASSWGGTGTGELFF
CDR3nt: TGTGCCAGCAGTTGGGGCGGGACGGGCACCGGGGAGCTGTTTTTT

abundance: once
d_gene: .
v_gene: TRBV9
j_gene: TRBJ1-2
CDR3aa: CASSVATVNYGYTF
CDR3nt: TGTGCCAGCAGCGTAGCTACAGTCAACTATGGCTACACCTTC

abundance: once
d_gene: .
v_gene: TRBV11-2
j_gene: TRBJ2-3
CDR3aa: CASSLISTDTQYF
CDR3nt: TGTGCCAGCAGCTTGATCAGCACAGATACGCAGTATTTT

abundance: .
d_gene: TRBD2
v_gene: TRBV7-9
j_gene: TRBJ2-7
CDR3aa: CASSLARGMGLAVYEQYF
CDR3nt: TGTGCCAGCAGCTTAGCAAGGGGCATGGGACTAGCGGTATACGAGCAGTACTTC

abundance: .
d_gene: TRBD1
v_gene: TRBV18
j_gene: TRBJ2-7
CDR3aa: CASSPLQGAVYEQYF
CDR3nt: TGTGCCAGCTCACCACTACAGGGGGCCGTCTACGAGCAGTACTTC

abundance: once
d_gene: TRBD1
v_gene: TRBV9
j_gene: TRBJ1-2
CDR3aa: CASSVVDREHGYTF
CDR3nt: TGTGCCAGCAGCGTAGTGGACAGGGAGCATGGCTACACCTTC

abundance: .
d_gene: .
v_gene: TRBV19
j_gene: TRBJ2-3
CDR3aa: CASSTSGATTDTQYF
CDR3nt: TGTGCCAGTAGCACGTCCGGGGCCACCACAGATACGCAGTATTTT

abundance: once
d_gene: .
v_gene: TRBV12-1
j_gene: TRBJ1-1
CDR3aa: CASTGDTEAFF
CDR3nt: TGTGCCAGCACAGGGGACACTGAAGCTTTCTTT

abundance: .
d_gene: .
v_gene: TRBV5-1
j_gene: TRBJ2-1
CDR3aa: CASSLRTTGTAPNEQFF
CDR3nt: TGCGCCAGCAGCTTGCGCACGACCGGGACTGCACCCAATGAGCAGTTCTTC

abundance: .
d_gene: .
v_gene: TRBV30
j_gene: TRBJ2-2
CDR3aa: CAWSARGWELFF
CDR3nt: TGTGCCTGGAGTGCGAGGGGCTGGGAGCTGTTTTTT

abundance: .
d_gene: .
v_gene: TRBV10-1
j_gene: TRBJ2-7
CDR3aa: CASSLTRVDEQYF
CDR3nt: TGCGCCAGCAGTTTGACACGGGTCGACGAGCAGTACTTC

abundance: .
d_gene: TRBD2
v_gene: TRBV5-6
j_gene: TRBJ2-3
CDR3aa: CASSPRGGRLDTQYF
CDR3nt: TGTGCCAGCAGCCCCCGGGGGGGGCGCCTAGATACGCAGTATTTT